Listed below are T cell receptor beta chains from one sample, sequenced in a study of blood T cell repertoires in COVID-19. Using immunoSEQ multiplex PCR, the repertoire was profiled, and TCRdb retains in-frame clones only, with some absent. Of under 200,000 clones listed, around 79% are singletons. Source material: peripheral blood. Receptor source: a woman between 40 and 50 years old with COVID-19, enrolled during active disease. Both conserved end residues are part of each CDR3. A D gene is named only where the DNA matches it firmly. Expanded clones get a size class; other rows say once, few or many, or leave the size out.

CDR3nt	CDR3aa	d_gene	v_gene	abundance	j_gene
TGTGCCAGCAGTGAATGGGGAGGGGTTCAGAGGGATGAGCAGTTCTTC	CASSEWGGVQRDEQFF	TRBD2	TRBV25-1	NA	TRBJ2-1
TGTGCCAGCAGCGTAGGACTAGCGGGAGGCGAGCAGTACTTC	CASSVGLAGGEQYF	TRBD2	TRBV9	NA	TRBJ2-7
TGTGCCAGCAGTGTTCGGGGAACCGGGGAGCTGTTTTTT	CASSVRGTGELFF	NA	TRBV3-1/TRBV3-2	NA	TRBJ2-2
TGTGCCACCAGCCCCCGGGACAAGAGTACCTACGAGCAGTACTTC	CATSPRDKSTYEQYF	NA	TRBV15	few	TRBJ2-7
TGTGCCAGCTCACCCATCACTGAAGCTTTCTTT	CASSPITEAFF	NA	TRBV18	few	TRBJ1-1
TGTGCCAGCAGTTACTCGAGTCTAGCCGAATCCTACGAGCAGTACTTC	CASSYSSLAESYEQYF	NA	TRBV6-5	once	TRBJ2-7
TGTGCCAGCTCACCAACTAGCGGGAAACACAATGAGCAGTTCTTC	CASSPTSGKHNEQFF	TRBD2	TRBV18	NA	TRBJ2-1
TGCAGTGCTAGTGGAGCGGGACTACTGAACACTGAAGCTTTCTTT	CSASGAGLLNTEAFF	NA	TRBV20-1	few	TRBJ1-1
TGTGCCAGCAGTTACTTTCTACAGGGAGACACCGGGGAGCTGTTTTTT	CASSYFLQGDTGELFF	NA	TRBV6-5	NA	TRBJ2-2
TGCGCCAGCAGCTTGACGGGGAACACTGAAGCTTTCTTT	CASSLTGNTEAFF	NA	TRBV5-1	medium-sized	TRBJ1-1
TGTGCCAGCTCACCACCCGCCACACCGAACACCATATATTTT	CASSPPATPNTIYF	NA	TRBV18	NA	TRBJ1-3
TGTGCCAGCAGTGACGCGCTAGCGGGAGAGACCCAGTACTTC	CASSDALAGETQYF	TRBD2	TRBV6-4	NA	TRBJ2-5
TGTGCCAGCAGCTTGTACGGAGCCTCTGGAAACACCATATATTTT	CASSLYGASGNTIYF	NA	TRBV5-6	NA	TRBJ1-3
TGTGCCAGCTCACCACAGGGGCGAACTGAAGCTTTCTTT	CASSPQGRTEAFF	NA	TRBV18	NA	TRBJ1-1
TGTGCCAGCAGTGAAAGAGGGGACAGGGGTCACACCTTC	CASSERGDRGHTF	TRBD1	TRBV6-1	NA	TRBJ1-2
TGTGCCAGCAGCCCCCCACAGGGTGCCGATGAAAAACTGTTTTTT	CASSPPQGADEKLFF	NA	TRBV9	few	TRBJ1-4
TGTGCCAGCTCACGTGACTCCGAGCAGTACTTC	CASSRDSEQYF	NA	TRBV18	NA	TRBJ2-7
TGCGCCAGCAGCTTGGTCGCGGGGGCCAGCTCCGAAGCTTTCTTT	CASSLVAGASSEAFF	NA	TRBV5-1	few	TRBJ1-1
TGTGCCAGCAGCGTATCCCGGCTAGCGGGTGAGCAGTACTTC	CASSVSRLAGEQYF	TRBD2	TRBV9	NA	TRBJ2-7
TGTGCCAGCAGCTCATTTCTGACGGGGGGGAGGAATGAGCAGTTCTTC	CASSSFLTGGRNEQFF	TRBD2	TRBV7-2	once	TRBJ2-1
TGTGCCAGCACTGAAGGAACAGTCCAAGAGACCCAGTACTTC	CASTEGTVQETQYF	NA	TRBV2	once	TRBJ2-5
TGTGCCATCCAAGGGCTAGCGGGGGCGGGGGCTTCAGATACGCAGTATTTT	CAIQGLAGAGASDTQYF	TRBD2	TRBV10-3	NA	TRBJ2-3
TGCGCCAGCGCAACGGGGGGAACGGAAGCTTTCTTT	CASATGGTEAFF	NA	TRBV23-1	NA	TRBJ1-1
TGTGCCAGCAGGCTGACTAGCGGGGGAGGAGGAGATACGCAGTATTTT	CASRLTSGGGGDTQYF	TRBD2	TRBV7-2	NA	TRBJ2-3
TGTGCCAGCAGTTACTCGGGCGGGACGGCAGATACGCAGTATTTT	CASSYSGGTADTQYF	NA	TRBV6-5	NA	TRBJ2-3
TGCGCCAGCAGCTTGATGGACAGGGTCACCGGGGAGCTGTTTTTT	CASSLMDRVTGELFF	TRBD1	TRBV5-1	NA	TRBJ2-2
TGCGCCAGCAGCTTACAGGGGGTTTTGACTAGCTCCTACAATGAGCAGTTCTTC	CASSLQGVLTSSYNEQFF	TRBD1	TRBV5-1	NA	TRBJ2-1
TGCGCCAGCAGGACACAGGGGAACACTGAAGCTTTCTTT	CASRTQGNTEAFF	NA	TRBV5-1	NA	TRBJ1-1